Below, 3 T cell receptor beta chains from the same sample are listed, as sequenced in a study of spatial heterogeneity in lung cancer. Time point noted: sample taken at primary tumor resection. Whole RNA, which was extracted from tumor, nontumor lung tissue or frozen PBMC, was sequenced without any cell sorting. TCRdb ran MiXCR on the 5' RACE reads and lists one entry per CDR3 protein. The sample lists 50,000 to 55,000 distinct CDR3 sequences, less than 9% occurring once. The source material was PBMCs, sampled at surgery. All receptors derive from a female donor with early-stage non-small cell lung cancer.

By its share, this clonotype is medium-sized. This chain connects TRBV28 to TRBJ2-7, with 7 positions matching TRBD1. The CDR3 sequence is 14 residues long. V was clipped by 6 bases and J by 2 bases; unmatched bases: 7. CDR1 is MDHEN and CDR2 is SYDVKM in the germline V gene. CDR3: CASRGQLVAYEQYF. The DNA for the CDR3 is TGTGCCAGCAGGGGACAGTTAGTCGCCTACGAGCAGTACTTC.

This clonotype was picked up many times. The rearrangement uses TRBV29-1 and TRBJ2-3; no definite D call. The CDR3 totals 11 residues. V dropped 4 bases and J dropped 6 bases, with 8 bases sitting between them. Looked up from germline, CDR1 is SQVTM and CDR2 is ANQGSEA. The CDR3 DNA reads TGCAGCGTTGTTCAGTGGGATACGCAGTATTTT. Residues: CSVVQWDTQYF.

This clonotype was detected ten times or more. V usage is TRBV11-1 and J usage is TRBJ2-3; no reliable D call. The length of the CDR3 is 15 residues. V shed 5 bases and J shed 4 bases, with 16 bases lying between them. Germline-derived CDR1 and CDR2 are SGHAT and FQDESV (reference sequence). CDR3 DNA: TGTGCCAGCAGCGCGCCCCGTAGCCCCCCAGATACGCAGTATTTT. Protein sequence: CASSAPRSPPDTQYF.